This is a list of T cell receptor beta chains from one sample in a study of T cell repertoires in cytomegalovirus infection. Their target antigens are unknown. TCRdb analysed the reads with MiXCR anew, one entry per CDR3 protein. The sample yields 650,000 to 900,000 distinct CDR3 sequences, 32% seen once. Sequenced here: cultured CD8+ T cells from PBMCs, sampled from culture after CMV antigen stimulation. All receptors come from a human donor in good health (CMV status not recorded). Some clones in this sample may be carry-over from other donors' samples. The CDR3 runs from the conserved cysteine through the conserved F or W. Fields, in order: D gene, V gene, clone size, J gene, CDR3 DNA, CDR3 protein. The D gene is left open where the match is weak. Size values are once, few and many counts, or a class for expanded clones, and some rows have none.

D gene: TRBD1; V gene: TRBV9; clone size: many; J gene: TRBJ2-5; CDR3 DNA: TGTGCCAGCAGCGTCGGGACAGGGGCGGGGCAGACCCAGTACTTC; CDR3 protein: CASSVGTGAGQTQYF
D gene: -; V gene: TRBV29-1; clone size: -; J gene: TRBJ1-1; CDR3 DNA: TGCAGCGTTCCGCTGATGAACACTGAAGCTTTCTTT; CDR3 protein: CSVPLMNTEAFF
D gene: -; V gene: TRBV19; clone size: few; J gene: TRBJ1-1; CDR3 DNA: TGTGCCAGTAGTATAGATCCGAGGAGGGACATTCCGAACACTGAAGCTTTCTTT; CDR3 protein: CASSIDPRRDIPNTEAFF
D gene: -; V gene: TRBV6-2/TRBV6-3; clone size: -; J gene: TRBJ1-2; CDR3 DNA: TGTGCCAGCAGTTTTTCTGAGACAGATTTCTATGGCTACACCTTC; CDR3 protein: CASSFSETDFYGYTF
D gene: -; V gene: TRBV19; clone size: -; J gene: TRBJ1-5; CDR3 DNA: TGTGCCAGTAACCTACGAAATCAGCCCCAGCATTTT; CDR3 protein: CASNLRNQPQHF
D gene: -; V gene: TRBV9; clone size: few; J gene: TRBJ1-5; CDR3 DNA: TGTGCCAGCAGCGTAGAAGGGTTCCGAAATCAGCCCCAGCATTTT; CDR3 protein: CASSVEGFRNQPQHF
D gene: TRBD2; V gene: TRBV11-2; clone size: -; J gene: TRBJ2-3; CDR3 DNA: TGTGCCAGCAGCGAGAGTACTAGCGGGTCCACAGATACGCAGTATTTT; CDR3 protein: CASSESTSGSTDTQYF
D gene: -; V gene: TRBV12-3/TRBV12-4; clone size: -; J gene: TRBJ1-5; CDR3 DNA: TGTGCCAGCAGTGGGACGGTTCATAGCAATCAGCCCCAGCATTTT; CDR3 protein: CASSGTVHSNQPQHF
D gene: TRBD2; V gene: TRBV15; clone size: few; J gene: TRBJ2-1; CDR3 DNA: TGTGCCACCAGCAGAAAGCGGACTAGCGGGGTAAATGAGCAGTTCTTC; CDR3 protein: CATSRKRTSGVNEQFF
D gene: -; V gene: TRBV11-3; clone size: many; J gene: TRBJ2-6; CDR3 DNA: TGTGCCAGCAGCCTCGGACTGGGCTCTGGGGCCAACGTCCTGACTTTC; CDR3 protein: CASSLGLGSGANVLTF
D gene: TRBD2; V gene: TRBV6-2/TRBV6-3; clone size: few; J gene: TRBJ2-1; CDR3 DNA: TGTGCCAGCAGTTACTCCAAGACTAGCGGGGGGGTAAATTTATCCTACAATGAGCAGTTCTTC; CDR3 protein: CASSYSKTSGGVNLSYNEQFF
D gene: -; V gene: TRBV28; clone size: -; J gene: TRBJ2-1; CDR3 DNA: TGTGCCAGCAGTTACGGGGAAGGGGAAGACCGGGGTGAGCAGTTCTTC; CDR3 protein: CASSYGEGEDRGEQFF
D gene: -; V gene: TRBV4-2; clone size: many; J gene: TRBJ1-2; CDR3 DNA: TGTGCCAGCAGCCAAGGACAGAGGCCTAACTATGGCTACACCTTC; CDR3 protein: CASSQGQRPNYGYTF
D gene: -; V gene: TRBV7-2; clone size: few; J gene: TRBJ2-1; CDR3 DNA: TGTGCCAGCAGCCCGATTGGGATGAAGCGGGATGAGCAGTTCTTC; CDR3 protein: CASSPIGMKRDEQFF